This T cell receptor beta chain was sequenced in a study of human T cells and chemical hapten exposure. Study-level background: Per-sample TCR yield variability stemmed mainly from small pooled library volume differences.

The time point: healthy volunteer bleed at 2 weeks. Whole blood, unfractionated, served as the material for total RNA extraction. General observations from the study: DPC sensitization left the count of TCRs above 1 in 1000 unchanged.

It was the library that attached unique molecular identifiers to individual cDNA molecules. Original analysis: Samples held a median of around 92,000 TCRs, range about 23,224–700,000. TCRdb re-called the RACE reads with MiXCR, one entry per CDR3 protein. The V and J calls were not made by the authors but by TCRdb's processing. Of some 120,000 distinct CDR3 sequences listed, more than 7.5% were seen once; the top ten hold approximately 1.6%. Concerning this clonotype: Its antigen is not identified.

The CDR3 consists of 18 residues. Germline V gives CDR1 SGHTA, CDR2 FQGNSA. With V trimmed by 2 bases and J by 7 bases, 17 bases remained unmatched. This sequence joins TRBV7-2 and TRBJ2-1; 7 nucleotides line up with TRBD1. This receptor was taken from a male donor in good health. Some clones in this sample may be carry-over from other donors' samples. Sequencing used whole blood. CDR3 in DNA: TGTGCCAGCAGCTTAAGCGTTTTCGGGCAGGGGGTGGGGAATGAGCAGTTCTTC. It codes for CASSLSVFGQGVGNEQFF. Looking up the rest from reference TRBV7-2 and TRBJ2-1 gives the full variable domain: GAGVSQSPSNKVTEKGKDVELRCDPISGHTALYWYRQSLGQGLEFLIYFQGNSAPDKSGLPSDRFSAERTGGSVSTLTIQRTQQEDSAVYLCASSLSVFGQGVGNEQFFGPGTRLTVL.